This T cell receptor beta chain was captured by sequencing in a study of blood T cell repertoires in COVID-19. About the research overall: Samples of COVID-19 (acute and convalescent) were obtained from the United States, Italy and Spain. Sources were T cells, B-cell-depleted T cells, or PBMCs; the material itself was cDNA or gDNA.

Original data processing: Using reference gene primer amplification, nucleated cell counts were estimated. Method: immunoSEQ multiplex PCR; TCRdb's copy keeps in-frame clones and lacks some. V and J calls and clone size come straight from that table; D and trimming were deduced from the DNA. The data contain about 480,000 clones, approximately 89% of them singletons. Losses at the gene ends were 5 bases for V and 3 bases for J; bases not matched to a gene: 5. This CDR3 comprises 14 residues. CDR1 is SGHRS and CDR2 is YFSETQ in the germline V gene. Seattle's cohort entered during active infection and was followed longitudinally.

V usage is TRBV5-1 and J usage is TRBJ2-3, with 8 bases fitting TRBD2. The sequencing sample was made of peripheral blood. This clonotype originated in a man aged 18-30 years with COVID-19, enrolled during active disease. The CDR3 DNA is TGCGCCAGCAGGAGCGGGAGCTCGACAGATACGCAGTATTTT. Its protein product is CASRSGSSTDTQYF.